This TCR beta chain came from a study of blood T cell repertoires in COVID-19. Looked up from germline, CDR1 is LNHDA and CDR2 is SQIVND (reference sequence). Trimming took 7 bases from V and 5 from J; bases not matched to a gene: 11. The CDR3 runs 15 residues. Sequencing used immunoSEQ multiplex PCR; TCRdb keeps in-frame clones, though not all of them. In the table there are 130,000 to 150,000 clones, 80% to 85% of which are singletons. This clone was counted once. The specimen sequenced was peripheral blood. The chain carries TRBV19 and TRBJ1-5; 7 bases agree with TRBD1. This receptor was obtained from a human donor in a cohort sampled during active COVID-19. The CDR3: CASTDRAMGYQPQHF. The CDR3 coding sequence is TGTGCCAGTACCGACAGGGCTATGGGGTATCAGCCCCAGCATTTT.